The next 10 T cell receptor beta chains were all read from a single sample in a study of CD8+ T cells in alopecia areata. Regarding treatment: oral pan-JAK inhibitor, 5-10 mg twice daily. Extracted RNA was reverse transcribed, and the resulting cDNA served as sequencing template. Profiling relied on immunoSEQ multiplex PCR, and the TCRdb table lists in-frame clones only, not all of them. The data show 120,000 to 150,000 clones, with 82% seen just once and roughly 25% held by the top ten. The sequences come from CD8+ T cells sorted from blood, collected at week 4, from a patient treated with tofacitinib. These receptors were obtained from a human donor with alopecia areata.

The chain employs TRBV9 and TRBJ2-1; D uncertain. CDR1 is SGDLS, CDR2 YYNGEE, per germline. There are 12 residues in the CDR3. V was clipped by 1 base and J by 10 bases, with 9 bases between them. The CDR3 DNA is TGTGCCAGCAGCGTAACGGTGGCAGAGCAGTTCTTC. As protein: CASSVTVAEQFF.

V and J are TRBV29-1 and TRBJ2-7; TRBD1 might be the D (6 bases). V lost 4 bases and J lost 2, with 9 bases in between. This CDR3 has 12 amino acids. Germline CDR1 reads SQVTM; CDR2 reads ANQGSEA. In nucleotides, the CDR3 is TGCAGCGTTGCAGGGGTAACCTACGAGCAGTACTTC. Its translation is CSVAGVTYEQYF.

This rearrangement joins TRBV4-1 to TRBJ2-2; TRBD1 is a possible D gene (6 bases). Germline-derived CDR1 and CDR2 are MGHRA and YSYEKL. There are 15 residues in the CDR3. Trimming removed 3 bases at V and 4 bases at J, with 12 bases between. The CDR3 is CASSQSQGGTGELFF. The CDR3 DNA follows: TGCGCCAGCAGCCAGTCACAGGGCGGCACCGGGGAGCTGTTTTTT.

The chain uses TRBV9 and TRBJ2-1; D unresolved. The CDR3 loop spans 14 amino acids. V gave up 0 bases and J gave up 0 bases, with 4 bases separating them. Germline-derived CDR1 and CDR2 are SGDLS and YYNGEE. The CDR3 nucleotides are TGTGCCAGCAGCGTAGGGAGCTCCTACAATGAGCAGTTCTTC. Translation: CASSVGSSYNEQFF.

Regarding this clone: The same CDR3 arises from other DNA sequences in this sample as well. The rearrangement links TRBV10-1 to TRBJ2-2; D gene ambiguous. CDR1 and CDR2 from the germline V gene are WNHNN and SYGVQD (reference sequence). This CDR3 is built from 12 residues. V was shortened by 3 bases and J by 6 bases, with 5 bases between the two germline ends. The DNA for the CDR3 is TGCGCCAGCAGTGATTTGGCCGGGGAGCTGTTTTTT. Residues: CASSDLAGELFF.

J is TRBJ2-3 and V is TRBV7-9; 14 positions match TRBD2. Unmatched junction bases numbered 3, after V lost 6 bases and J lost 1 base. Germline-derived CDR1 and CDR2 are SEHNR and FQNEAQ (reference sequence). The CDR3 spans 16 residues. As DNA, the CDR3 is TGTGCCAGCAGAGGGACTAGCGGGGGACGCACAGATACGCAGTATTTT. It codes for CASRGTSGGRTDTQYF.

The V and J genes are TRBV29-1 and TRBJ2-2, with D maybe TRBD2 (5 bases). There are 13 residues in the CDR3. The germline V and J ends were trimmed by 0 bases and 7 bases, with 9 bases remaining between them. The germline V gene has CDR1 SQVTM and CDR2 ANQGSEA. CDR3 protein: CSVEDQEVGELFF. CDR3 bases: TGCAGCGTTGAAGATCAGGAGGTCGGGGAGCTGTTTTTT.

The V call is TRBV25-1, the J call TRBJ2-7; D uncertain. CDR1 and CDR2 from the germline V gene are MGHDK and SYGVNS. Trimming took off 1 base at V and 5 bases at J, with 9 bases between the two ends. The CDR3 is 13 residues long. The CDR3 region is CASSELLKDEQYF. DNA for the CDR3: TGTGCCAGCAGTGAATTGCTCAAGGACGAGCAGTACTTC.

The chain combines TRBV7-2 with TRBJ2-1; no firm D call. CDR3 length equals 15 residues. V lost 4 bases, J lost 5 bases, and 15 bases lay in between. CDR1 SGHTA and CDR2 FQGNSA come from the germline V gene. The CDR3 DNA reads TGTGCCAGCAGCTCATCCTCCTGGCCTAACAATGAGCAGTTCTTC. Protein product: CASSSSSWPNNEQFF.

The chain joins TRBV4-3 to TRBJ2-5; unclear D gene. CDR1 LGHNA and CDR2 YSLEER come from the germline V gene. The V end was cut by 1 base, the J end by 4 bases, with 7 bases between. The CDR3 extends over 13 amino acids. For the CDR3, the DNA is TGCGCCAGCAGCCAAGCGGATGGAGAGACCCAGTACTTC. This gives the protein CASSQADGETQYF.